This is a list of T cell receptor beta chains from one sample in a study of blood T cells in healthy people across ages. TCRdb re-derived calls from the 5' RACE reads in MiXCR, one entry per CDR3 protein. In the table there are over 1.5 million distinct CDR3 sequences, about 49% of which are singletons. The specimen was blood. The receptors originated from a woman in her thirties or forties in good health. Both conserved end residues are part of each CDR3. The D gene is left open where the match is weak. The size entry is marked missing in some rows and otherwise reads once, few, many or a size class.

j_call | v_call | clone_size | d_call | cdr3_aa | cdr3_nt
TRBJ2-1 | TRBV20-1 | NA | NA | CSAEDSPTYEQFF | TGCAGTGCTGAGGACAGTCCCACCTACGAGCAGTTCTTC
TRBJ1-6 | TRBV20-1 | NA | TRBD1 | CSARDRGSAGPLHF | TGCAGTGCTAGGGACAGGGGGTCGGCGGGGCCCCTCCACTTT
TRBJ1-1 | TRBV9 | few | NA | CASSPGSSTEAFF | TGTGCCAGCAGCCCAGGGTCGAGCACTGAAGCTTTCTTT
TRBJ2-7 | TRBV28 | NA | TRBD1 | CASSPGQHSSYEQYF | TGTGCCAGCAGTCCGGGACAGCATAGCTCCTACGAGCAGTACTTC
TRBJ1-5 | TRBV16 | NA | NA | CASSQSGRAHQPQHF | TGTGCCAGCAGCCAATCGGGCCGAGCCCATCAGCCCCAGCATTTT
TRBJ1-1 | TRBV7-9 | few | NA | CASAYMNTEAFF | TGTGCCAGCGCCTATATGAACACTGAAGCTTTCTTT
TRBJ2-1 | TRBV27 | few | NA | CASSFGRGNEQFF | TGTGCCAGCAGTTTTGGTCGGGGCAATGAGCAGTTCTTC
TRBJ1-5 | TRBV4-1 | NA | NA | CASSQVRTNQPQHF | TGCGCCAGCAGCCAAGTGCGGACGAATCAGCCCCAGCATTTT
TRBJ2-3 | TRBV11-1 | NA | TRBD2 | CASTRTSASTDTQYF | TGTGCCAGCACCAGGACTAGCGCCAGCACAGATACGCAGTATTTT
TRBJ2-5 | TRBV20-1 | few | NA | CSARSGPWGSQQETQYF | TGCAGTGCTAGGAGCGGACCGTGGGGGAGCCAACAAGAGACCCAGTACTTC
TRBJ2-5 | TRBV4-3 | many | NA | CASSQDGNGQETQYF | TGCGCCAGCAGCCAAGATGGGAACGGCCAAGAGACCCAGTACTTC
TRBJ2-3 | TRBV5-7 | NA | TRBD2 | CASSFGTSGYGDTQYF | TGTGCCAGCAGCTTTGGGACTAGCGGTTACGGGGATACGCAGTATTTT
TRBJ2-3 | TRBV6-1 | NA | TRBD2 | CASSFSGGDADTQYF | TGTGCCAGCAGTTTCAGCGGGGGGGATGCAGATACGCAGTATTTT
TRBJ1-4 | TRBV6-5 | NA | NA | CASSPRTLSGEKLFF | TGTGCCAGCAGTCCGAGGACCTTAAGCGGTGAAAAACTGTTTTTT
TRBJ2-3 | TRBV4-3 | NA | TRBD2 | CASSQGAASGLDTQYF | TGCGCCAGCAGCCAAGGGGCGGCTAGCGGGTTAGATACGCAGTATTTT
TRBJ2-7 | TRBV11-1 | few | TRBD2 | CASSTTSAYEQYF | TGTGCCAGCAGCACCACTAGCGCCTACGAGCAGTACTTC
TRBJ2-7 | TRBV20-1 | few | NA | CSARRQTQDPQYF | TGCAGTGCTAGGAGGCAGACTCAAGACCCCCAGTACTTC
TRBJ2-1 | TRBV4-2 | NA | TRBD1 | CASSPEGQPDNEQFF | TGTGCCAGCAGCCCAGAGGGACAGCCCGACAATGAGCAGTTCTTC
TRBJ2-7 | TRBV29-1 | NA | NA | CSVSRTGNYEQYF | TGCAGCGTATCGAGGACGGGAAACTACGAGCAGTACTTC
TRBJ2-7 | TRBV20-1 | NA | TRBD1 | CSARNPTGKYF | TGCAGTGCTAGAAACCCGACAGGGAAGTACTTC
TRBJ2-7 | TRBV28 | few | NA | CASSFSGGRIEQYF | TGTGCCAGCAGTTTTAGTGGGGGGCGTATCGAGCAGTACTTC
TRBJ1-2 | TRBV6-5 | NA | TRBD1 | CASRRQGASYGYTF | TGTGCCAGCAGGCGACAGGGGGCTTCCTATGGCTACACCTTC
TRBJ2-1 | TRBV4-3 | NA | NA | CASNQQTTGGPYNEQFF | TGCGCCAGCAACCAACAAACCACGGGGGGCCCCTACAATGAGCAGTTCTTC
TRBJ2-3 | TRBV9 | NA | TRBD2 | CASSVTGTSLSTDTQYF | TGTGCCAGCAGCGTAACCGGGACTAGCCTTAGCACAGATACGCAGTATTTT
TRBJ2-2 | TRBV6-1 | NA | NA | CASRARQAYVRPFF | TGTGCCAGCAGGGCAAGACAGGCCTACGTCCGGCCGTTTTTT
TRBJ2-1 | TRBV20-1 | NA | NA | CSARGKILRDGKYNEQFF | TGCAGTGCTAGAGGGAAAATCTTACGGGACGGCAAATACAATGAGCAGTTCTTC
TRBJ2-3 | TRBV6-5 | NA | TRBD2 | CASSYEGTSGGGTQYF | TGTGCCAGCAGTTACGAGGGGACTAGCGGGGGGGGTACGCAGTATTTT
TRBJ2-1 | TRBV20-1 | NA | NA | CSARLNTNEQFF | TGCAGTGCCCGACTAAACACAAATGAGCAGTTCTTC
TRBJ1-4 | TRBV5-1 | few | NA | CASSWQGATNEKLFF | TGCGCCAGCAGCTGGCAGGGCGCAACTAATGAAAAACTGTTTTTT
TRBJ2-4 | TRBV13 | NA | TRBD2 | CASSVMSGGTLGNIQYF | TGTGCCAGCAGCGTCATGAGCGGGGGTACCCTTGGAAACATTCAGTACTTC
TRBJ2-5 | TRBV6-2/TRBV6-3 | few | TRBD2 | CASSWRTSVQETQYF | TGTGCCAGCAGTTGGAGGACTAGTGTACAAGAGACCCAGTACTTC
TRBJ1-2 | TRBV5-1 | once | TRBD1 | CASKTGGLDGYTF | TGCGCCAGCAAGACAGGGGGCTTGGATGGCTACACCTTC
TRBJ1-5 | TRBV19 | NA | NA | CASSITAPTGNQPQHF | TGTGCCAGTAGTATTACAGCCCCTACGGGCAATCAGCCCCAGCATTTT
TRBJ2-3 | TRBV29-1 | many | NA | CSVAASMDTQYF | TGCAGCGTTGCGGCATCCATGGATACGCAGTATTTT
TRBJ2-6 | TRBV7-9 | NA | NA | CASSPYGDPGANVLTF | TGTGCCAGCAGCCCCTACGGGGATCCTGGGGCCAACGTCCTGACTTTC
TRBJ2-3 | TRBV7-2 | few | NA | CASSLGGPQGTQYF | TGTGCCAGCAGCTTGGGCGGGCCCCAAGGGACGCAGTATTTT
TRBJ2-4 | TRBV7-9 | once | NA | CASSFLKEQYF | TGTGCCAGCAGCTTCCTCAAAGAGCAGTACTTC
TRBJ2-4 | TRBV5-1 | NA | TRBD2 | CASSLGRRDGSSGYTYNEQYF | TGCGCCAGCAGCTTGGGAAGGAGGGACGGTTCTAGCGGGTATACCTACAATGAGCAGTACTTC
TRBJ2-1 | TRBV2 | NA | NA | CASSARGVEQFF | TGTGCCAGCAGTGCACGGGGTGTAGAGCAGTTCTTC
TRBJ2-5 | TRBV27 | NA | NA | CASSLSGSGKTQYF | TGTGCCAGCAGTTTATCGGGCAGTGGGAAGACCCAGTACTTC
TRBJ2-5 | TRBV6-5 | few | TRBD2 | CATSRGGLASETQYF | TGTGCCACCTCCCGGGGGGGACTAGCTTCAGAGACCCAGTACTTC
TRBJ2-7 | TRBV20-1 | NA | TRBD2 | CSARDSGGYEQYF | TGCAGTGCTAGAGATAGCGGGGGCTACGAGCAGTACTTC
TRBJ1-2 | TRBV5-1 | few | NA | CASSLEGDYGYTF | TGCGCCAGCAGCTTGGAAGGCGACTATGGCTACACCTTC
TRBJ2-3 | TRBV29-1 | NA | TRBD1 | CSVVAEDRYTDTQYF | TGCAGCGTTGTGGCCGAGGACAGGTACACAGATACGCAGTATTTT
TRBJ1-1 | TRBV29-1 | NA | NA | CSASQGMNTEAFF | TGCAGCGCCTCACAGGGAATGAACACTGAAGCTTTCTTT
TRBJ2-7 | TRBV2 | NA | NA | CASSGSTDEQYF | TGTGCCAGCAGTGGGTCGACGGACGAGCAGTACTTC
TRBJ2-7 | TRBV7-2 | few | NA | CASSVRWDTYEQYF | TGTGCCAGCAGCGTTAGATGGGACACCTACGAGCAGTACTTC
TRBJ1-1 | TRBV6-4 | NA | NA | CAIPGQHTEAFF | TGTGCCATTCCGGGACAACACACTGAAGCTTTCTTT
TRBJ2-3 | TRBV4-2 | NA | TRBD2 | CASAKGLAGSTDTQYF | TGTGCCAGCGCGAAAGGACTAGCGGGGTCCACAGATACGCAGTATTTT
TRBJ2-1 | TRBV3-1 | NA | NA | CASSPGVSYNEQFF | TGTGCCAGCAGCCCGGGGGTCTCCTACAATGAGCAGTTCTTC
TRBJ2-7 | TRBV28 | once | NA | CASSAGVLYEQYF | TGTGCCAGCAGTGCCGGGGTTCTCTACGAGCAGTACTTC
TRBJ1-2 | TRBV6-5 | NA | NA | CASSKGWLEGGYTF | TGTGCCAGCAGCAAAGGGTGGCTGGAGGGTGGCTACACCTTC